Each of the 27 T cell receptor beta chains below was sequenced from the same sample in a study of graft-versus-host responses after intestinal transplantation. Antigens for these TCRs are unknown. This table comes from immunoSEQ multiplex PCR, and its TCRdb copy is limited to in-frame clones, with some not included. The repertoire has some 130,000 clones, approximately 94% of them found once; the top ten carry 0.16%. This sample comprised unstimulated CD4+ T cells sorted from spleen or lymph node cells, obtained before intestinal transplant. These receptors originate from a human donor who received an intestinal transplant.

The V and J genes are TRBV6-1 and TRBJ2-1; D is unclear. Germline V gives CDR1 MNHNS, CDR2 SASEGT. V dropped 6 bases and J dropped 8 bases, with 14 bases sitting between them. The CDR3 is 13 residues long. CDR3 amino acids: CASRRPQWDEQFF. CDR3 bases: TGTGCCAGCAGAAGACCCCAGTGGGATGAGCAGTTCTTC.

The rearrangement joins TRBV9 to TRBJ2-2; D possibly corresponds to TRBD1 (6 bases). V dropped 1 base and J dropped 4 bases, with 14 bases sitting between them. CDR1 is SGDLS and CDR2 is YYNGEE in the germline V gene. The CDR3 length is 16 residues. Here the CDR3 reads CASSVFGGSATGELFF. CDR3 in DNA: TGTGCCAGCAGCGTATTTGGGGGCTCAGCCACCGGGGAGCTGTTTTTT.

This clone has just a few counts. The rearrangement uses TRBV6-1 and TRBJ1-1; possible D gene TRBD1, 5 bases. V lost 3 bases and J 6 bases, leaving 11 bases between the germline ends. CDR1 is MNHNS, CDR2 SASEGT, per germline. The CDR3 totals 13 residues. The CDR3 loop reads CASSDRVEAEAFF. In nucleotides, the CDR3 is TGTGCCAGCAGTGACAGGGTGGAGGCTGAAGCTTTCTTT.

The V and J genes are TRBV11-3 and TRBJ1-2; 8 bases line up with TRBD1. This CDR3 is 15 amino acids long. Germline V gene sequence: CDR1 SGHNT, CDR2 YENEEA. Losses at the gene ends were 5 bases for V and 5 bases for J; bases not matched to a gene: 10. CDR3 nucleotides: TGTGCCAGCAGCAAACGATCGACAGGGGATTATGGCTACACCTTC. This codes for CASSKRSTGDYGYTF.

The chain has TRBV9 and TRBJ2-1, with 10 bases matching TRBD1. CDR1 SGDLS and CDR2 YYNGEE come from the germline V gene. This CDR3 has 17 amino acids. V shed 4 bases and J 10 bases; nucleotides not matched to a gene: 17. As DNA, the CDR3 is TGTGCCAGCAGCTCCACCCAGGACAGGGGGGGATCTTGGGAGCAGTTCTTC. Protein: CASSSTQDRGGSWEQFF. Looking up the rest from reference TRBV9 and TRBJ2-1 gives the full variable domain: DSGVTQTPKHLITATGQRVTLRCSPRSGDLSVYWYQQSLDQGLQFLIQYYNGEERAKGNILERFSAQQFPDLHSELNLSSLELGDSALYFCASSSTQDRGGSWEQFFGPGTRLTVL.

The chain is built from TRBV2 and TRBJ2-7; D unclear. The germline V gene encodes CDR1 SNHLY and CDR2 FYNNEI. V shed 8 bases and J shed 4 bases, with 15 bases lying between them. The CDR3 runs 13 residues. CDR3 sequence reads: CASAPTREYEQYF. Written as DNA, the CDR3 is TGTGCCAGCGCCCCAACACGAGAGTACGAGCAGTACTTC. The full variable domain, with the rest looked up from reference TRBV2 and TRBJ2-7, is EPEVTQTPSHQVTQMGQEVILRCVPISNHLYFYWYRQILGQKVEFLVSFYNNEISEKSEIFDDQFSVERPDGSNFTLKIRSTKLEDSAMYFCASAPTREYEQYFGPGTRLTVT.

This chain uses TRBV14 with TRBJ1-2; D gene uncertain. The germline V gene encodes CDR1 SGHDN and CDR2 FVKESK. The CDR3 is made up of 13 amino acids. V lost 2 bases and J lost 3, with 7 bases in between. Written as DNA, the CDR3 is TGTGCCAGCAGCCAAAGACGGGACTATGGCTACACCTTC. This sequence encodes CASSQRRDYGYTF.

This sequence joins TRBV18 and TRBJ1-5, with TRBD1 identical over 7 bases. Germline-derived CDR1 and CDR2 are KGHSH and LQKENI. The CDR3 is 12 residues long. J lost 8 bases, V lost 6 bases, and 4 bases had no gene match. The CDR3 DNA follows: TGTGCCAGCTCCCCTACAGGGGAGCCCCAGCATTTT. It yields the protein CASSPTGEPQHF.

The CDR3 region is CASSEWGMRYSEAFF. In DNA form, the CDR3 reads TGTGCCAGCTCGGAGTGGGGGATGAGGTATTCTGAAGCTTTCTTT. The chain couples TRBV18 to TRBJ1-1; perhaps TRBD1 as D (5 bases). Trimming removed 6 bases at V and 6 bases at J, with 20 bases between. The CDR3 runs 15 residues. CDR1 KGHSH and CDR2 LQKENI come from the germline V gene. The complete variable domain, with remaining parts taken from reference TRBV18 and TRBJ1-1, reads NAGVMQNPRHLVRRRGQEARLRCSPMKGHSHVYWYRQLPEEGLKFMVYLQKENIIDESGMPKERFSAEFPKEGPSILRIQQVVRGDSAAYFCASSEWGMRYSEAFFGQGTRLTVV.

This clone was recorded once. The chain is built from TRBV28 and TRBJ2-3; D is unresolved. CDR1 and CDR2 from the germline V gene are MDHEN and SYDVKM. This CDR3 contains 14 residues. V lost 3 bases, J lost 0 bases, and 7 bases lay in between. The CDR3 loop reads CASSLAASTDTQYF. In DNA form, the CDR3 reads TGTGCCAGCAGTTTGGCAGCCAGCACAGATACGCAGTATTTT.

The CDR3 loop is CASSETWTAYGYTF. For the CDR3, the DNA is TGTGCCAGCAGTGAAACGTGGACAGCCTATGGCTACACCTTC. The chain couples TRBV2 to TRBJ1-2; tentative D call: TRBD1 (6 bases). The V gene lost 2 bases and the J gene lost 4 bases, with 11 bases spanning the gap. Germline loops: CDR1 SNHLY, CDR2 FYNNEI. This CDR3 region has 14 residues.

The CDR3 bases are TGTGCCAGCAGTGAGGGGGCGATCTGGGGCTACACCTTC. Encoded protein: CASSEGAIWGYTF. The chain joins TRBV6-1 to TRBJ1-2; tentatively, D is TRBD1 (6 bases). V was trimmed by 3 bases and J by 8 bases, leaving 13 bases between them. The germline gives CDR1 MNHNS, CDR2 SASEGT. The CDR3 contains 13 residues.

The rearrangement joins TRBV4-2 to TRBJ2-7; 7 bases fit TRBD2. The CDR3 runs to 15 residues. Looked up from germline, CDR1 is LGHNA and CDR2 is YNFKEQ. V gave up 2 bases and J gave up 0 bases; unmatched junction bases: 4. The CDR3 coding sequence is TGTGCCAGCAGCCAACCCAGCGGGGTCTCCTACGAGCAGTACTTC. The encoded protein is CASSQPSGVSYEQYF.

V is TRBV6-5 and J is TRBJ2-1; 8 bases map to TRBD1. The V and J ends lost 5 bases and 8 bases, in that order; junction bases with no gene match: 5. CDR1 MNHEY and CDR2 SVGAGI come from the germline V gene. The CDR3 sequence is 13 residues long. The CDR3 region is CASSPPGGHEQFF. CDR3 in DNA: TGTGCCAGCAGTCCGCCAGGGGGCCATGAGCAGTTCTTC.

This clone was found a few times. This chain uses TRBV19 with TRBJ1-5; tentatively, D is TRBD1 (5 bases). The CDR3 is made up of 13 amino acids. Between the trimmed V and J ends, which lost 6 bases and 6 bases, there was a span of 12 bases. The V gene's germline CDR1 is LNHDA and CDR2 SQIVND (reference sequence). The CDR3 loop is CASRGTGFQPQHF. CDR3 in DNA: TGTGCCAGTAGAGGGACCGGGTTTCAGCCCCAGCATTTT.

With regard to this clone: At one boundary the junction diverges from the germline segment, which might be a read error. For the CDR3, the DNA is TGTGCCAGCAGTTCCGCCGCTAAGTATGGCTACACCTTC. Translation gives CASSSAAKYGYTF. V gene TRBV9 combines with J gene TRBJ1-2; D not certain. The CDR3 has 13 residues. Germline assignment: CDR1 SGDLS and CDR2 YYNGEE.

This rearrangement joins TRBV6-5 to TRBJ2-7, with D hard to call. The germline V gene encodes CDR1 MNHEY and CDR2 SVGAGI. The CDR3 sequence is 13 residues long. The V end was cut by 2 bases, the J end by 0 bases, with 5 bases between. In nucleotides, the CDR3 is TGTGCCAGCAGTTACACGGACTCCTACGAGCAGTACTTC. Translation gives CASSYTDSYEQYF.

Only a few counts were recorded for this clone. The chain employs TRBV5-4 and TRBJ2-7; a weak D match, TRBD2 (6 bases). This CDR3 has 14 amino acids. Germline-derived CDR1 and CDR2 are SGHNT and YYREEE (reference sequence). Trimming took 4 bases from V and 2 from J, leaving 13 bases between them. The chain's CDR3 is CASSLMEGTYEQYF. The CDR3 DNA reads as TGTGCCAGCAGCCTCATGGAGGGGACCTACGAGCAGTACTTC.

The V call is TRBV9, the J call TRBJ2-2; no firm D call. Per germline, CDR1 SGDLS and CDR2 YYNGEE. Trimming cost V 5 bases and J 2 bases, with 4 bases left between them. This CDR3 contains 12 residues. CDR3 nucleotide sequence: TGTGCCAGCAGTAGAAACACCGGGGAGCTGTTTTTT. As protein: CASSRNTGELFF.

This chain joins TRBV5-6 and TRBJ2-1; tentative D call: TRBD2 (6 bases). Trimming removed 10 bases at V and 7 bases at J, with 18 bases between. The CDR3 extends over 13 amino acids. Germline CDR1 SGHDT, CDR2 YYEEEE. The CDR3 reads CAGGVGGRNEQFF. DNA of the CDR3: TGTGCCGGGGGAGTCGGGGGACGGAATGAGCAGTTCTTC.

CDR3 amino acids: CASSQMGGFNYGYTF. The CDR3 nucleotides read TGCGCCAGCAGCCAGATGGGGGGGTTTAACTATGGCTACACCTTC. The J gene is TRBJ1-2, the V gene TRBV4-1, with TRBD1 as a possible D gene (5 bases). Trimming shortened V by 3 bases and J by 1 base, and 12 bases separated the two germline ends. The CDR3 extends over 15 amino acids. The V gene's germline CDR1 is MGHRA and CDR2 YSYEKL.

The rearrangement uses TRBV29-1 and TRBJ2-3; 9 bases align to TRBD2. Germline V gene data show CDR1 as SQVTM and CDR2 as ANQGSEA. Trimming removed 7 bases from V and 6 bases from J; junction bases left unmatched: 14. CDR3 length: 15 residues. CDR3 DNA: TGCAGCGCCGCCACTCCGGGACTAGCAGGGGATACGCAGTATTTT. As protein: CSAATPGLAGDTQYF.

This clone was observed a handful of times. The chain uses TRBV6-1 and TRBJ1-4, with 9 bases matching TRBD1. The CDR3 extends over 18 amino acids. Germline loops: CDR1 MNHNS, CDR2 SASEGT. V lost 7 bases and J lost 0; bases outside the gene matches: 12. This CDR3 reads CASNDRDRDPTTNEKLFF. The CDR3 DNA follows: TGTGCCAGCAATGACCGGGACAGGGACCCTACAACTAATGAAAAACTGTTTTTT.

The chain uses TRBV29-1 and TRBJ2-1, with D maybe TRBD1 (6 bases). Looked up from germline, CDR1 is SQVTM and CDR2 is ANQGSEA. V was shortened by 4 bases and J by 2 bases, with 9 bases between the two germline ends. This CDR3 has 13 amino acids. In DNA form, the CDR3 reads TGCAGCGTTGGGACAGCCACCTACAATGAGCAGTTCTTC. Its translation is CSVGTATYNEQFF.

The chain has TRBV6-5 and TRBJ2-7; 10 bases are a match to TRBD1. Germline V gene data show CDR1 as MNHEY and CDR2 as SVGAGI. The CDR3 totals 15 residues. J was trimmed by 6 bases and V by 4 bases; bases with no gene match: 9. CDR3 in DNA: TGTGCCAGCAGTTCTGTGACAGGGGGCCGCGGCGAGCAGTACTTC. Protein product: CASSSVTGGRGEQYF.

CDR3 nucleotides: TGCGCCAGCAGTCCCGGGCCCCCGGTCAATCAGCCCCAGCATTTT. Its translation: CASSPGPPVNQPQHF. The chain is built from TRBV5-1 and TRBJ1-5; D not resolved. Trimming took 5 bases from V and 3 from J, leaving 15 bases between them. CDR3 length equals 15 residues. Germline V gives CDR1 SGHRS, CDR2 YFSETQ. The full variable domain, completed using reference TRBV5-1 and TRBJ1-5, is KAGVTQTPRYLIKTRGQQVTLSCSPISGHRSVSWYQQTPGQGLQFLFEYFSETQRNKGNFPGRFSGRQFSNSRSEMNVSTLELGDSALYLCASSPGPPVNQPQHFGDGTRLSIL.

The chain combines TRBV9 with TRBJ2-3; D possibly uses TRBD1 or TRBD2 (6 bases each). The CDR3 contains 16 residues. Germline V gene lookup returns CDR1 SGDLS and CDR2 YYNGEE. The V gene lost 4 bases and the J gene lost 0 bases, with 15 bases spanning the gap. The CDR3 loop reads CASSSLGGPSTDTQYF. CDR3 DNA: TGTGCCAGCAGCTCCCTGGGGGGCCCTAGCACAGATACGCAGTATTTT.